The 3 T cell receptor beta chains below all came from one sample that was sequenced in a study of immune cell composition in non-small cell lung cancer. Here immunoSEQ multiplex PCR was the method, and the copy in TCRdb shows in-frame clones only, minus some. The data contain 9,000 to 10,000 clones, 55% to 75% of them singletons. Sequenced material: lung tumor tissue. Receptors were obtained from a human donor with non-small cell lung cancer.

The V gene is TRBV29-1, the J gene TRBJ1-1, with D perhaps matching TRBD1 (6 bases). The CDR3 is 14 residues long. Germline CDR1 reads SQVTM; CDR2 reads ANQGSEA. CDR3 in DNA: TGCAGTTCCTCATGGGCAGGGGCAAACACTGAAGCTTTCTTT. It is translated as CSSSWAGANTEAFF.

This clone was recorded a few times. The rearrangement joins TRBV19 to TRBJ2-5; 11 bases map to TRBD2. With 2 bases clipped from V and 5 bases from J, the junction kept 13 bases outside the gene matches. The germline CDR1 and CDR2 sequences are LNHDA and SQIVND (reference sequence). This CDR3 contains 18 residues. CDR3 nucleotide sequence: TGTGCCAGTAGTATACGGAAAGCTAGCGGGGGGTTCCGGGAGACCCAGTACTTC. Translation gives CASSIRKASGGFRETQYF.

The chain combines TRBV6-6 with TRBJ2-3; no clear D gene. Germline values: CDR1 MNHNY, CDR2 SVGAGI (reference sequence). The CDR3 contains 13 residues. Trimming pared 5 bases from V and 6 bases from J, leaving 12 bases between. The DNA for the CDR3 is TGTGCCAGCAGTCAAAACTTCAGGGATACGCAGTATTTT. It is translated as CASSQNFRDTQYF.